This T cell receptor (beta chain) was documented in a study of control samples from healthy donors and cancer patients. The germline gives CDR1 SEHNR, CDR2 FQNEAQ (reference sequence). Trimming removed 0 bases at V and 7 bases at J, with 6 bases between. The CDR3 runs to 13 residues. Clones were sequenced by immunoSEQ multiplex PCR, and TCRdb holds only the in-frame ones, with some missing. This sample has approximately 100,000 clones, with around nine tenths found just once. The chain combines TRBV7-9 with TRBJ1-4, with no clear D. Sequencing used PBMCs. This clonotype originated in a man in his sixties with lung cancer. Written as DNA, the CDR3 is TGTGCCAGCAGCTTAGCAGGTCTTGAAAAACTGTTTTTT. As protein: CASSLAGLEKLFF.